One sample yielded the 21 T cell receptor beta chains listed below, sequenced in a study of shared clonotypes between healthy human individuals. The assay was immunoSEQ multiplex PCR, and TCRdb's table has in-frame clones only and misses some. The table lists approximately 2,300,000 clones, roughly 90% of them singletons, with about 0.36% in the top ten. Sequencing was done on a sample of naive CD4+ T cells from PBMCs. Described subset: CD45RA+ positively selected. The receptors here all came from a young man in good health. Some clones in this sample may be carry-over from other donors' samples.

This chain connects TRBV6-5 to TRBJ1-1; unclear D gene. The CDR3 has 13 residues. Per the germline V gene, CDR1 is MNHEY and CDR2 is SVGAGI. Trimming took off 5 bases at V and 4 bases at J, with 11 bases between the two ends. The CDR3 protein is CASSRVVATEAFF. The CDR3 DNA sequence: TGTGCCAGCAGTAGGGTGGTAGCCACTGAAGCTTTCTTT.

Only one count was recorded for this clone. CDR3 DNA sequence: TGTGCCAGCAGGCTAGCGGGTCCCACCTACAATGAGCAGTTCTTC. Its translation: CASRLAGPTYNEQFF. The chain combines TRBV28 with TRBJ2-1; 8 positions match TRBD2. This CDR3 has 15 amino acids. The ends lost 6 bases at V and 2 bases at J; junction bases unmatched: 6. The germline V gene has CDR1 MDHEN and CDR2 SYDVKM.

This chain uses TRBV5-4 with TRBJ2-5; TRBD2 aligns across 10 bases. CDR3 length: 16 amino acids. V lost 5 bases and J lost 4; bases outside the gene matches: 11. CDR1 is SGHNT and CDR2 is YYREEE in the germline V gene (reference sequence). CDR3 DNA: TGTGCCAGCAGTCCGCCGGGACTAGCGAATCGAGAGACCCAGTACTTC. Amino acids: CASSPPGLANRETQYF.

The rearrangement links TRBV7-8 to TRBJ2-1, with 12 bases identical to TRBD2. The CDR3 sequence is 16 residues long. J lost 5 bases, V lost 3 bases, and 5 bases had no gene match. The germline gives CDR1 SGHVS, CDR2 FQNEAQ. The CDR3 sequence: CASSFRTSGTDNEQFF. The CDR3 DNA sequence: TGTGCCAGCAGCTTCCGGACTAGCGGGACGGACAATGAGCAGTTCTTC.

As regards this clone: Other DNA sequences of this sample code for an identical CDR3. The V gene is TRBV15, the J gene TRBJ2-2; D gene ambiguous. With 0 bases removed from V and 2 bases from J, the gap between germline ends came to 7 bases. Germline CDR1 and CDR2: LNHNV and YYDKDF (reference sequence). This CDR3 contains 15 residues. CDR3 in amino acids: CATSRDPANTGELFF. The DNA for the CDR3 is TGTGCCACCAGCAGAGATCCGGCCAACACCGGGGAGCTGTTTTTT.

CDR3: CASSLRGAPSGNTIYF. The CDR3 DNA follows: TGTGCCAGCAGTTTGAGGGGGGCCCCCTCTGGAAACACCATATATTTT. The chain carries TRBV27 and TRBJ1-3, with a tentative D call TRBD1 (6 bases). Trimming pared 3 bases from V and 0 bases from J, leaving 12 bases between. CDR3 length: 16 amino acids. The germline V gene encodes CDR1 MNHEY and CDR2 SMNVEV (reference sequence).

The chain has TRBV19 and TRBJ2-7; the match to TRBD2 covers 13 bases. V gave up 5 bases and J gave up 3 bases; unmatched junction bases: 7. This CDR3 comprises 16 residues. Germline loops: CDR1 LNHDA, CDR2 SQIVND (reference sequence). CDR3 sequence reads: CASSPRLAGGIYEQYF. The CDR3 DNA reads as TGTGCCAGTAGTCCGAGACTAGCGGGAGGTATCTACGAGCAGTACTTC.

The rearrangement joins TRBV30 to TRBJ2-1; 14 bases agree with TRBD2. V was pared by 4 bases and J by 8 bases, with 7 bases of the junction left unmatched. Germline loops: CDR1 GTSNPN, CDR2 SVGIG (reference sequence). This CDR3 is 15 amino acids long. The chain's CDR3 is CAWTTGLAGVDEQFF. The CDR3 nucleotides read TGTGCCTGGACAACGGGACTAGCGGGAGTTGATGAGCAGTTCTTC. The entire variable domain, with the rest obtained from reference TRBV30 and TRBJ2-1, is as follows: SQTIHQWPATLVQPVGSPLSLECTVEGTSNPNLYWYRQAAGRGLQLLFYSVGIGQISSEVPQNLSASRPQDRQFILSSKKLLLSDSGFYLCAWTTGLAGVDEQFFGPGTRLTVL.

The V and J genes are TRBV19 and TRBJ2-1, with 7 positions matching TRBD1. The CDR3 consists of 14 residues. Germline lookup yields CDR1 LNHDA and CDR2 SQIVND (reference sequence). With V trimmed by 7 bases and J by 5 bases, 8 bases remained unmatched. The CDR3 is CASNPRQGDNEQFF. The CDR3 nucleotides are TGTGCCAGTAACCCCCGACAGGGAGACAATGAGCAGTTCTTC.

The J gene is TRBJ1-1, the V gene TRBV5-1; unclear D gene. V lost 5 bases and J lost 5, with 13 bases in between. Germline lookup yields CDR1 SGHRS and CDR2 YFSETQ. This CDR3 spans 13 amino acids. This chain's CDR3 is CASRGMLDTEAFF. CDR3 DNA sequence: TGCGCCAGCAGGGGGATGTTAGATACTGAAGCTTTCTTT.

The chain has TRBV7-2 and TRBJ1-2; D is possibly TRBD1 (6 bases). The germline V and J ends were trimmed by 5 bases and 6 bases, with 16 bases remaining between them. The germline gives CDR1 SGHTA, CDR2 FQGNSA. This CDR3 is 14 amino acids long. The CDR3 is CASSRYRANDGYTF. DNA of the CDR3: TGTGCCAGCAGCCGCTACAGGGCGAACGATGGCTACACCTTC.

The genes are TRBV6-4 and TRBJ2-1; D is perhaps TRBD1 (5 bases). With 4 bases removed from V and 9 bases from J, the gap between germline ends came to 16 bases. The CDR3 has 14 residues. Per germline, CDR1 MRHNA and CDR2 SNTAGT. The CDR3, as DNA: TGTGCCAGCAGTGTACAAGTACGTGGGGCTGAGCAGTTCTTC. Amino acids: CASSVQVRGAEQFF.

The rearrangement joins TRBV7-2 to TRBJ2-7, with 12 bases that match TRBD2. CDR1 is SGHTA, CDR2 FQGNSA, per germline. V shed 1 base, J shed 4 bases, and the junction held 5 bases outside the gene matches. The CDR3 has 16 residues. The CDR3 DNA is TGTGCCAGCAGCTTAGGCAGGACTAGCGGGGTATACGAGCAGTACTTC. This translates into CASSLGRTSGVYEQYF.

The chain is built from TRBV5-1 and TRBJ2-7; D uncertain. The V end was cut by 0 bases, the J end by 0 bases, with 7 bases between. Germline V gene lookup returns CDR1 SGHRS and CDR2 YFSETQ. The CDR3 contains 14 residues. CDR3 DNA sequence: TGCGCCAGCAGCTTGGAGTCCACCTCCTACGAGCAGTACTTC. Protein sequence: CASSLESTSYEQYF. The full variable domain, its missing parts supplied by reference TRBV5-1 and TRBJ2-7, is KAGVTQTPRYLIKTRGQQVTLSCSPISGHRSVSWYQQTPGQGLQFLFEYFSETQRNKGNFPGRFSGRQFSNSRSEMNVSTLELGDSALYLCASSLESTSYEQYFGPGTRLTVT.

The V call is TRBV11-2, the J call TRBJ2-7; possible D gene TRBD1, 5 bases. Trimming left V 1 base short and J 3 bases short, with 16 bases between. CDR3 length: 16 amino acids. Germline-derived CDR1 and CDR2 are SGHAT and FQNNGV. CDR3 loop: CASSLAAPGLGYEQYF. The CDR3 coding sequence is TGTGCCAGCAGCTTAGCGGCGCCAGGGTTGGGCTACGAGCAGTACTTC.

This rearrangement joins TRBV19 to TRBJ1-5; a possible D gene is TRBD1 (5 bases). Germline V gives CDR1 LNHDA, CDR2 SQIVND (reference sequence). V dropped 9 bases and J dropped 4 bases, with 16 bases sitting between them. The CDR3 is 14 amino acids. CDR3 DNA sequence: TGTGCCAGATACGCGGGGGGAGGTAATCAGCCCCAGCATTTT. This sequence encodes CARYAGGGNQPQHF.

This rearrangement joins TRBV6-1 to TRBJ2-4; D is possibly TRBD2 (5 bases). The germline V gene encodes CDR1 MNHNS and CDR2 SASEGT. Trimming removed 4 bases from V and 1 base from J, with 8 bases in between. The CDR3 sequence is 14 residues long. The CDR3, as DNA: TGTGCCAGCAGTGCACCGGGGGCCAAAAACATTCAGTACTTC. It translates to CASSAPGAKNIQYF.

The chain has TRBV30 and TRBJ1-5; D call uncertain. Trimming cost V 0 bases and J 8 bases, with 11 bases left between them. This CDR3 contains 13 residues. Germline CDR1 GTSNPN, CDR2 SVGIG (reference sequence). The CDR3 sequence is CAWSVRQREPQHF. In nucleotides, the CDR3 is TGTGCCTGGAGTGTACGGCAGAGGGAGCCCCAGCATTTT.

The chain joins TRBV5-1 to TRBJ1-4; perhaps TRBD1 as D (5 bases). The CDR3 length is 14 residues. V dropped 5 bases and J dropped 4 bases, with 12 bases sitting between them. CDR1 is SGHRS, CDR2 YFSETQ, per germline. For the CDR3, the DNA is TGCGCCAGCAGGCCGGGGGTCGTTAATGAAAAACTGTTTTTT. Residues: CASRPGVVNEKLFF.

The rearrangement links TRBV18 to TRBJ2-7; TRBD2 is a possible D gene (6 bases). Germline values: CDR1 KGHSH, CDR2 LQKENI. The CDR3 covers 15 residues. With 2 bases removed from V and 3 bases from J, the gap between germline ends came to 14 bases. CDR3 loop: CASSPVPGEDYEQYF. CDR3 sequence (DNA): TGTGCCAGCTCACCAGTTCCGGGAGAGGACTACGAGCAGTACTTC.

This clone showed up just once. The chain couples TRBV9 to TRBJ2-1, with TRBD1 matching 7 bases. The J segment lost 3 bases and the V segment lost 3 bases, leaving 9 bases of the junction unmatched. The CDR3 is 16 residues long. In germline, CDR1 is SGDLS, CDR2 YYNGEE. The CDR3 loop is CASSAGTAQLYNEQFF. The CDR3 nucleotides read TGTGCCAGCAGCGCCGGGACAGCCCAACTCTACAATGAGCAGTTCTTC.